The 9 T cell receptor beta chains given below trace back to one sample, sequenced in a study of OX40 agonist ivuxolimab in advanced cancers. Some clones are missing from TCRdb's copy, which holds only in-frame ones; the method was immunoSEQ multiplex PCR. The sample includes over 85,000 clones, approximately 87% of them seen just once. The specimen comprised CD4+ or CD8+ T cells sorted from blood, sampled in a trial of the OX40 agonist ivuxolimab. The source of these receptors is an adult with an advanced solid tumor such as melanoma, head and neck, liver or kidney cancer.

The chain couples TRBV18 to TRBJ2-1, with 10 bases fitting TRBD1. This CDR3 spans 15 amino acids. J was trimmed by 7 bases and V by 0 bases; bases with no gene match: 3. Per the germline V gene, CDR1 is KGHSH and CDR2 is LQKENI. The CDR3 region has the DNA TGTGCCAGCTCACCACCGGGACAGGGGCGAAATGAGCAGTTCTTC. This codes for CASSPPGQGRNEQFF.

This clone was seen a few times. Other nucleotide sequences from this sample produce the same CDR3. The chain is built from TRBV9 and TRBJ1-3; D remains unclear. Germline values: CDR1 SGDLS, CDR2 YYNGEE. This CDR3 has 15 residues. Trimming removed 0 bases at V and 0 bases at J, with 7 bases between. The DNA for the CDR3 is TGTGCCAGCAGCGTAGGCGGCACCTCTGGAAACACCATATATTTT. It codes for CASSVGGTSGNTIYF.

The chain recombines TRBV6-5 with TRBJ1-2; D is possibly TRBD1 (6 bases). This CDR3 spans 13 amino acids. Trimming stripped 8 bases from V and 8 bases from J, with 18 bases between. Germline loops: CDR1 MNHEY, CDR2 SVGAGI. The DNA for the CDR3 is TGTGCCAGCGGATCACAGGGAACCGGAGGCTACACCTTC. Its translation is CASGSQGTGGYTF.

The rearrangement joins TRBV6-6 to TRBJ1-6; 8 bases line up with TRBD1. The germline V gene encodes CDR1 MNHNY and CDR2 SVGAGI (reference sequence). After removal of 6 bases from V and 9 bases from J, the junction contained 10 bases not matched to a gene. This CDR3 region has 15 residues. CDR3 nucleotide sequence: TGTGCCAGCAGGCAGACAGGGGCTGGAAGTTCACCCCTCCACTTT. Amino acids: CASRQTGAGSSPLHF.

The V and J genes are TRBV15 and TRBJ2-7; the match to TRBD2 covers 8 bases. The CDR3 extends over 15 amino acids. J gave up 7 bases and V 0 bases, and 8 bases lay outside the gene matches. Germline CDR1 is LNHNV and CDR2 is YYDKDF (reference sequence). CDR3 sequence (DNA): TGTGCCACCAGCAGAGATGGGGGGCGGGAGGAGGAGCAGTACTTC. It codes for CATSRDGGREEEQYF.

The chain has TRBV6-6 and TRBJ1-2; D is perhaps TRBD1 (5 bases). Germline lookup yields CDR1 MNHNY and CDR2 SVGAGI (reference sequence). This CDR3 region has 14 residues. The germline V and J ends were trimmed by 0 bases and 1 base, with 6 bases remaining between them. This CDR3 reads CASSYSDSNYGYTF. The CDR3 nucleotides are TGTGCCAGCAGTTACTCCGACAGTAACTATGGCTACACCTTC.

The rearrangement links TRBV4-1 to TRBJ2-1; TRBD2 is a possible D gene (6 bases). The CDR3 length is 14 residues. V was clipped by 3 bases and J by 6 bases, with 12 bases between them. The germline V gene encodes CDR1 MGHRA and CDR2 YSYEKL. The CDR3 coding sequence is TGCGCCAGCAGCCACCCCGGGGGTGGCAATGAGCAGTTCTTC. It specifies CASSHPGGGNEQFF.

The V gene is TRBV10-3, the J gene TRBJ2-3, with no clear D. The germline V gene encodes CDR1 ENHRY and CDR2 SYGVKD. V was shortened by 3 bases and J by 2 bases, with 12 bases between the two germline ends. The CDR3 extends over 15 amino acids. This CDR3 is CAISDPGIPTDTQYF. The CDR3 region has the DNA TGTGCCATCAGTGATCCTGGCATTCCCACAGATACGCAGTATTTT.

The CDR3 sequence is CASSPQYSNQPQHF. CDR3 nucleotides: TGTGCCAGCAGCCCCCAATATAGCAATCAGCCCCAGCATTTT. The J gene is TRBJ1-5, the V gene TRBV7-9; D remains unclear. V shed 5 bases and J shed 0 bases, with 8 bases lying between them. The V gene's germline CDR1 is SEHNR and CDR2 FQNEAQ (reference sequence). The length of the CDR3 is 14 residues.